This entry concerns a single TCR beta chain. These data are taken from a study of T cell responses to AZD1222 COVID-19 vaccine. The V end was cut by 2 bases, the J end by 5 bases, with 16 bases between. This CDR3 has 15 residues. Germline loops: CDR1 SGHTA, CDR2 FQGNSA. Profiled with immunoSEQ multiplex PCR; TCRdb holds only in-frame clones, not every one. This repertoire shows 150,000 to 200,000 clones, about 90% found once; its top ten account for roughly 10%. J is TRBJ2-7 and V is TRBV7-2; D may match TRBD1 or TRBD2 (7 bases each). This TCR was recovered from an adult who received the AZD1222 COVID-19 vaccine. Material: peripheral blood, obtained 28 days after the second AZD1222 dose. As DNA, the CDR3 is TGTGCCAGCAGCTTAAGGGGAGGGGGCCTGAACGAGCAGTACTTC. Translated, it gives CASSLRGGGLNEQYF.